This T cell receptor (beta chain) was documented in a study of blood T cell repertoires in COVID-19. Background on the study: Acute-phase and convalescent COVID-19 samples originated in the United States, Italy and Spain. Nucleic acid was either cDNA or gDNA, and it came from T cells, B-cell-depleted T cells, or PBMCs.

This clone was seen only a few times. Looked up from germline, CDR1 is ENHRY and CDR2 is SYGVKD. There are 15 residues in the CDR3. Trimming pared 4 bases from V and 4 bases from J, leaving 16 bases between. The assay was immunoSEQ multiplex PCR, and TCRdb's table has in-frame clones only and misses some. The sample holds 150,000 or so clones; 70% to 90% are singletons and the top ten take 1.2%. The chain joins TRBV10-3 to TRBJ1-2, with D possibly TRBD1 on 5 matching bases. This clonotype was sampled from a young woman with acute COVID-19. Sequenced material: PBMCs or T cells enriched from blood (not recorded which). The CDR3 DNA reads as TGTGCCATCAGTGCCGAGGGGAGGGTTGGCTATGGCTACACCTTC. This encodes CAISAEGRVGYGYTF.